The source of this T cell receptor (beta chain) is a study of identical twins (dated by TCRdb to 2016 to 2017). Context from the whole study: To test whether fetal clonotypes persist, the study used deep sequencing on TCR alpha and beta repertoires from monozygotic twins, unrelated adults of various ages, and cord blood. To rule out contamination, replicate twin experiments were performed at different times with different library preparation protocols.

This clonotype was recorded many times. This receptor's antigen is unknown. Base qualities are not at hand, and no much larger clone is one base apart. Here is what the overall study found, with its caveats: Fewer insertions were carried by abundant cord blood beta clonotypes, a similar but weaker trend appeared in young adult naive repertoires, and no such trend appeared in memory repertoires. In monozygotic twins, out-of-frame TCR alpha sharing was systematically underestimated by recombination models, although the models agreed with sharing between unrelated individuals. Compared with coincidental sharing between unrelated individuals, an excess of low generation-probability sequences was observed among out-of-frame TCR alpha sequences shared between twins. Excess twin sharing in beta out-of-frame sequences was weaker because fewer shared sequences lowered the signal-to-noise ratio. Invariant T cells such as MAIT and iNKT could partly confound zero-insertion analyses, although diverse VJ usage argued against such confounding for most clonotypes. Because the same donors could not be followed over many years, the conclusions depended on cross-sectional statistical analysis.

All donors were healthy Caucasians. Using Miltenyi CD45RO+ enrichment and human naive T-cell isolation kits, memory (CD45RO+) and naive T cells were isolated from PBMC. Including the terminal cysteine and phenylalanine, the CDR3 comprises 13 residues. This entry keeps only the CDR3 DNA: 39 bases, framed from base 1. Reading the germline V gene gives CDR1 MNHNS and CDR2 SASEGT. The V end loses 5 bases and the J end loses 9 bases, and a stretch of 11 bases separates them. Library method: 5' RACE. TCRdb shows the sequencer as Illumina HiSeq 2000. A universal primer binding site was introduced by template switching, and a unique molecular identifier was present in the final cDNA, enabling accurate counting of TCR cDNA molecules. Specific primers in the conserved constant-segment region were used to synthesize first-strand cDNA for TCR alpha and beta chains. To control for contamination, every cDNA library was double barcoded, receiving both a SMART-Mk sample barcode and Illumina barcodes. TruSeq adapter sequences along with Illumina sample barcodes were introduced in two successive PCR steps. Sequencing of the TCR alpha and beta cDNA libraries was done on the Illumina HiSeq platform using custom primers. The study's own analysis went as follows. MiGEC was used to process raw reads and extract unique molecular identifiers, and MiXCR was used to find CDR3 positions. For each individual, recombination models were inferred using an EM algorithm with the repgenHMM and IGoR tools. The tcR package in R was used for shared clonotype analysis, with sharing normalized by the product of cloneset sizes. To study raw recombination without the effects of thymic and clonal selection, out-of-frame nonproductive sequences were analyzed. Through fastp at Q25 and MiXCR, TCRdb rebuilt clones from the public reads, retaining in-frame beta chains. Under each unique CDR3 protein, matching rows form one entry showing the most common genes and DNA. What appears here as the V and J calls and clone size reflects TCRdb's work, not the paper's. Present in this sample are about 240,000 distinct CDR3 sequences, more than 9% of which were seen just once. The top ten clones comprise approximately 9.1% of the sample.

Source material: memory T cells sorted from blood. The label giving this sample's cell subset or site can be read as: CD45RO+ enriched T cells. This TCR was sampled from a man in his forties or fifties in good health. Here the chain combines TRBV6-1 and TRBJ1-6; a confident D gene designation cannot be given. The nucleotide sequence is given as TGTGCCAGCAGTCTGGGTTTCGGTTCACCCCTCCACTTT. Translated, it gives CASSLGFGSPLHF.